These 28 T cell receptor beta chains came from one sample sequenced in a study of PD-1 blockade in classical Hodgkin lymphoma. All trial patients relapsed after autologous stem cell transplantation. The data were produced by immunoSEQ multiplex PCR, yet TCRdb's version contains in-frame clones alone and is incomplete. The sample has about 14,000 clones, roughly 87% seen once. The specimen comprised peripheral blood mononuclear cells (PBMCs), sampled at baseline. These receptors all come from a human donor with classical Hodgkin lymphoma.

This clone was counted once. The rearrangement uses TRBV11-1 and TRBJ1-2; 7 bases map to TRBD1. The J segment lost 6 bases and the V segment lost 8 bases, leaving 6 bases of the junction unmatched. The CDR3 has 12 amino acids. Germline CDR1 reads SGHAT; CDR2 reads FQDESV (reference sequence). This CDR3 is CASPRGLDGYTF. CDR3 sequence (DNA): TGTGCCAGCCCTAGGGGGCTCGATGGCTACACCTTC.

This chain links TRBV2 with TRBJ2-5; 11 bases match TRBD2. Looked up from germline, CDR1 is SNHLY and CDR2 is FYNNEI. The CDR3 has 13 residues. The junction had 5 bases not matched to a gene; V was cut back by 10 bases and J by 4 bases. In nucleotides, the CDR3 is TGTGCCACCCACGGACTAGCGGGAGAGACCCAGTACTTC. This sequence encodes CATHGLAGETQYF.

V and J are TRBV19 and TRBJ2-1, with D perhaps being TRBD1 or TRBD2 (5 bases each). Trimming left V 4 bases short and J 9 bases short, with 10 bases between. Germline-derived CDR1 and CDR2 are LNHDA and SQIVND (reference sequence). CDR3 length: 12 amino acids. In DNA, the CDR3 is TGTGCCAGTAGTAGGGGACGCCTTGAGCAGTTCTTC. It is translated as CASSRGRLEQFF.

J is TRBJ2-5 and V is TRBV7-8; 8 nucleotides match TRBD2. Germline CDR1 is SGHVS and CDR2 is FQNEAQ. V trimming: 3 bases; J trimming: 2 bases; junction bases outside the gene matches: 2. CDR3 size: 14 residues. CDR3 DNA: TGTGCCAGCAGCTTTGGCGGGGGGCAAGAGACCCAGTACTTC. Protein sequence: CASSFGGGQETQYF. Together with reference TRBV7-8 and TRBJ2-5, the CDR3 gives the full variable domain: GAGVSQSPRYKVAKRGQDVALRCDPISGHVSLFWYQQALGQGPEFLTYFQNEAQLDKSGLPSDRFFAERPEGSVSTLKIQRTQQEDSAVYLCASSFGGGQETQYFGPGTRLLVL.

The rearrangement joins TRBV7-2 to TRBJ2-5; unclear D gene. V was clipped by 2 bases and J by 11 bases, with 9 bases between them. Germline CDR1 and CDR2: SGHTA and FQGNSA. CDR3 length equals 11 residues. CDR3 protein: CASSLRGEQYF. DNA for the CDR3: TGTGCCAGCAGCTTACGAGGAGAGCAGTACTTC.

V gene TRBV28 combines with J gene TRBJ2-1; D may be TRBD1 (6 bases). CDR1 MDHEN and CDR2 SYDVKM come from the germline V gene. V shed 4 bases and J shed 10 bases, with 17 bases lying between them. The CDR3 length is 14 residues. In nucleotides, the CDR3 is TGTGCCAGCAGTTATATGGTGGGGACACTCGAGCAGTTCTTC. Translating gives CASSYMVGTLEQFF.

This rearrangement joins TRBV7-9 to TRBJ2-2, with D possibly TRBD1 on 6 matching bases. The germline V gene has CDR1 SEHNR and CDR2 FQNEAQ (reference sequence). This CDR3 is built from 15 residues. V lost 0 bases and J lost 7, with 12 bases in between. The CDR3, as DNA: TGTGCCAGCAGCTTAGCGCGGTCAGGGGACGGGGAGCTGTTTTTT. It is translated as CASSLARSGDGELFF. The full variable domain, rest sourced from reference TRBV7-9 and TRBJ2-2, is DTGVSQNPRHKITKRGQNVTFRCDPISEHNRLYWYRQTLGQGPEFLTYFQNEAQLEKSRLLSDRFSAERPKGSFSTLEIQRTEQGDSAMYLCASSLARSGDGELFFGEGSRLTVL.

This chain joins TRBV7-2 and TRBJ2-1; 10 bases match TRBD2. J lost 5 bases, V lost 5 bases, and 6 bases had no gene match. Germline V CDR1 and CDR2: SGHTA, FQGNSA. This CDR3 region has 15 residues. The CDR3 DNA reads as TGTGCCAGCAGCCGACAAGCGGGGGGGCACAATGAGCAGTTCTTC. This gives the protein CASSRQAGGHNEQFF. The full variable domain, completed using reference TRBV7-2 and TRBJ2-1, is GAGVSQSPSNKVTEKGKDVELRCDPISGHTALYWYRQSLGQGLEFLIYFQGNSAPDKSGLPSDRFSAERTGGSVSTLTIQRTQQEDSAVYLCASSRQAGGHNEQFFGPGTRLTVL.

The V and J genes are TRBV1 and TRBJ1-1; the D call of TRBD1 is as the table states it, not checked on the DNA. TRBV1 has pseudogene status. This CDR3 spans 18 amino acids. The CDR3 reads CTSSQVLQGPFQNTEAFF. The CDR3 nucleotides read TGCACCAGCAGCCAAGTCTTGCAGGGGCCCTTTCAGAACACTGAAGCTTTCTTT.

The chain carries TRBV29-1 and TRBJ1-2, with unresolved D. The CDR3 is made up of 13 amino acids. Trimming took off 6 bases at V and 3 bases at J, with 14 bases between the two ends. CDR1 is SQVTM, CDR2 ANQGSEA, per germline. CDR3 protein: CSVQWGEYYGYTF. CDR3 in DNA: TGCAGCGTCCAGTGGGGTGAATACTATGGCTACACCTTC.

V gene TRBV5-5 combines with J gene TRBJ2-7; D is undetermined. CDR3 length equals 15 residues. Germline CDR1 SGHKS, CDR2 YYEKEE (reference sequence). V was pared by 4 bases and J by 2 bases, with 16 bases between. The CDR3, as DNA: TGTGCCAGCAGCCCGCGGACGTCTCCGACCTACGAGCAGTACTTC. Translating gives CASSPRTSPTYEQYF.

The chain recombines TRBV6-1 with TRBJ1-3, with D perhaps matching TRBD1 (5 bases). CDR1 and CDR2 from the germline V gene are MNHNS and SASEGT. This CDR3 contains 15 residues. V was clipped by 4 bases and J by 2 bases, with 12 bases between them. The DNA for the CDR3 is TGTGCCAGCAGTGCGTCACAGGTGCCTGGAAACACCATATATTTT. It yields the protein CASSASQVPGNTIYF.

The chain recombines TRBV28 with TRBJ2-1; 7 nucleotides agree with TRBD2. Germline CDR1 reads MDHEN; CDR2 reads SYDVKM. The ends lost 3 bases at V and 3 bases at J; junction bases unmatched: 8. The CDR3 length is 16 residues. The CDR3 bases are TGTGCCAGCAGTTTCCCGCCGGGAGGTAACTACAATGAGCAGTTCTTC. It is translated as CASSFPPGGNYNEQFF.

The chain has TRBV11-2 and TRBJ2-3, with D uncertain. The V gene's germline CDR1 is SGHAT and CDR2 FQNNGV. The CDR3 covers 17 residues. V lost 4 bases and J lost 6, with 23 bases in between. DNA for the CDR3: TGTGCCAGCAGCTCATCCTATTCAGGTTTGTCGCCCGATACGCAGTATTTT. Its protein is CASSSSYSGLSPDTQYF. The variable domain in full, with the rest retrieved from reference TRBV11-2 and TRBJ2-3, is EAGVAQSPRYKIIEKRQSVAFWCNPISGHATLYWYQQILGQGPKLLIQFQNNGVVDDSQLPKDRFSAERLKGVDSTLKIQPAKLEDSAVYLCASSSSYSGLSPDTQYFGPGTRLTVL.

This clone was seen a single time. This chain connects TRBV28 to TRBJ2-5; 7 bases are shared with TRBD2. The V gene end was trimmed by 4 bases and the J gene end by 0 bases; junction bases not matched to a gene: 17. The CDR3 contains 19 residues. Looked up from germline, CDR1 is MDHEN and CDR2 is SYDVKM. The CDR3 protein is CASSWMVSLVGRNQETQYF. DNA of the CDR3: TGTGCCAGCAGTTGGATGGTCTCTCTTGTCGGGAGGAACCAAGAGACCCAGTACTTC. Together with reference TRBV28 and TRBJ2-5, the CDR3 gives the full variable domain: DVKVTQSSRYLVKRTGEKVFLECVQDMDHENMFWYRQDPGLGLRLIYFSYDVKMKEKGDIPEGYSVSREKKERFSLILESASTNQTSMYLCASSWMVSLVGRNQETQYFGPGTRLLVL.

The chain carries TRBV4-1 and TRBJ2-4; TRBD1 matches 7 bases. Per the germline V gene, CDR1 is MGHRA and CDR2 is YSYEKL. V shed 0 bases and J 3 bases; nucleotides not matched to a gene: 11. The CDR3 loop spans 18 amino acids. In nucleotides, the CDR3 is TGCGCCAGCAGCCAAGAAACGATTAAACAGGGGAACAAAAACATTCAGTACTTC. This encodes CASSQETIKQGNKNIQYF.

This chain uses TRBV18 with TRBJ2-2; D gene ambiguous. The germline gives CDR1 KGHSH, CDR2 LQKENI. Trimming cost V 4 bases and J 4 bases, with 7 bases left between them. This CDR3 has 13 amino acids. The CDR3 DNA sequence: TGTGCCAGCTCACTCCAGTCCACCGGGGAGCTGTTTTTT. This encodes CASSLQSTGELFF.

This sequence joins TRBV10-3 and TRBJ2-1; TRBD1 agrees at 12 bases. Trimming removed 9 bases from V and 7 bases from J; junction bases left unmatched: 7. This CDR3 spans 14 amino acids. From germline, CDR1 is ENHRY and CDR2 SYGVKD. CDR3 amino acids: CAMSGQGARNEQFF. CDR3 sequence (DNA): TGTGCCATGTCGGGACAGGGGGCGAGGAATGAGCAGTTCTTC.

The genes are TRBV11-3 and TRBJ1-1, with D possibly matching TRBD1 (6 bases). Germline V gene sequence: CDR1 SGHNT, CDR2 YENEEA. Between the trimmed V and J ends, which lost 5 bases and 3 bases, there was a span of 10 bases. This CDR3 is built from 13 residues. The CDR3 DNA reads TGTGCCAGCAGCCTACAGGGACACACTGAAGCTTTCTTT. This encodes CASSLQGHTEAFF.

The V call is TRBV2, the J call TRBJ2-3; D perhaps matches TRBD1 (5 bases). CDR1 is SNHLY and CDR2 is FYNNEI in the germline V gene. This CDR3 has 14 residues. The V gene lost 5 bases and the J gene lost 0 bases, with 9 bases spanning the gap. The CDR3 DNA follows: TGTGCCAGCAGTACAGGATATAGCACAGATACGCAGTATTTT. The encoded protein is CASSTGYSTDTQYF.

This clone appeared a single time. The chain couples TRBV5-1 to TRBJ2-5, with D possibly matching TRBD1 (7 bases). Germline V lookup: CDR1 SGHRS, CDR2 YFSETQ. Trimming cost V 0 bases and J 5 bases, with 14 bases left between them. The CDR3 is made up of 15 amino acids. CDR3 nucleotide sequence: TGCGCCAGCAGCTTGGCCGAGGAGGGGGCCGAGACCCAGTACTTC. Amino acids: CASSLAEEGAETQYF.

The CDR3 protein is CASSSGLGGVIDTQYF. The CDR3, as DNA: TGTGCCAGCAGCTCGGGTCTCGGGGGGGTGATAGATACGCAGTATTTT. J is TRBJ2-3 and V is TRBV5-4, with 8 nucleotides matching TRBD2. Germline V lookup: CDR1 SGHNT, CDR2 YYREEE (reference sequence). This CDR3 has 16 amino acids. V lost 3 bases, J lost 5 bases, and 11 bases stayed unmatched.

The chain joins TRBV5-1 to TRBJ2-3, with D tentatively TRBD1 or TRBD2 (6 bases each). The CDR3 has 13 residues. Germline CDR1 SGHRS, CDR2 YFSETQ. Deletions cut 4 bases from V and 6 bases from J, with 12 bases between. This CDR3 reads CASSKGGGDTQYF. As DNA, the CDR3 is TGCGCCAGCAGCAAAGGAGGGGGGGATACGCAGTATTTT.

The chain carries TRBV9 and TRBJ2-5, with D uncertain. The CDR3 has 11 amino acids. Trimming left V 0 bases short and J 5 bases short, with 2 bases between. CDR1 is SGDLS and CDR2 is YYNGEE in the germline V gene. CDR3 sequence reads: CASSVAETQYF. In DNA form, the CDR3 reads TGTGCCAGCAGCGTAGCGGAGACCCAGTACTTC.

This chain joins TRBV4-1 and TRBJ1-5; D not certain. The V and J ends lost 4 bases and 5 bases respectively, with 18 bases between them. Germline loops: CDR1 MGHRA, CDR2 YSYEKL. CDR3 size: 16 residues. The DNA of the CDR3 is TGCGCCAGCAGCCGGACGGCGGGCCCTCTGGATCAGCCCCAGCATTTT. This translates into CASSRTAGPLDQPQHF.

By its share, this clone is large. This rearrangement joins TRBV4-3 to TRBJ1-2; D may be TRBD1 (5 bases). Germline V lookup: CDR1 LGHNA, CDR2 YSLEER. V dropped 0 bases and J dropped 6 bases, with 17 bases sitting between them. The CDR3 has 16 residues. The CDR3 loop reads CASSQDYRTKLNGYTF. The CDR3, as DNA: TGCGCCAGCAGCCAAGATTACCGGACAAAGCTCAATGGCTACACCTTC.

The sample holds a few counts of this clone. The V call is TRBV5-1, the J call TRBJ2-5, with TRBD2 matching over 15 bases. The V and J ends lost 4 bases and 4 bases, in that order; junction bases with no gene match: 8. Germline CDR1 and CDR2: SGHRS and YFSETQ. This CDR3 has 17 residues. CDR3 DNA: TGCGCCAGCAGCCCCGGACTAGCGGGAGGGCGTGGAGAGACCCAGTACTTC. It codes for CASSPGLAGGRGETQYF.

The chain combines TRBV27 with TRBJ2-7, with D perhaps given as TRBD1 or TRBD2 (6 bases each). V was trimmed by 5 bases and J by 3 bases, leaving 20 bases between them. There are 16 residues in the CDR3. Germline CDR1 is MNHEY and CDR2 is SMNVEV (reference sequence). CDR3 sequence: CASSPSSGAVYYEQYF. The CDR3 region has the DNA TGTGCCAGCAGTCCATCATCGGGGGCCGTATACTACGAGCAGTACTTC.